Following are 2 T cell receptor beta chains from one sample sequenced in a study of blood T cell repertoires in COVID-19. Produced via immunoSEQ multiplex PCR; TCRdb's table is partial and in-frame only. The sample records 200,000 to 300,000 clones, around 87% being singletons. Sequencing was done on a sample of PBMCs or T cells enriched from blood (not recorded which). These receptors came from a woman aged 40 to 49 with acute COVID-19.

In its sample, this clone was seen a few times. The gene calls are TRBV10-3 and TRBJ1-4, with D possibly TRBD1 on 6 matching bases. Trimming stripped 1 base from V and 8 bases from J, with 11 bases between. This CDR3 has 14 amino acids. Germline V gene sequence: CDR1 ENHRY, CDR2 SYGVKD. Here the CDR3 DNA reads TGTGCCATCAGTGAGTTCAACAGGGAGGAAAAACTGTTTTTT. Its protein product is CAISEFNREEKLFF.

The CDR3: CASGGTGNTYGYTF. Written as DNA, the CDR3 is TGTGCCAGCGGCGGGACAGGGAACACCTATGGCTACACCTTC. This chain joins TRBV2 and TRBJ1-2, with TRBD1 matching over 9 bases. Germline values: CDR1 SNHLY, CDR2 FYNNEI. CDR3 length equals 14 residues. J was trimmed by 4 bases and V by 8 bases; bases with no gene match: 8.